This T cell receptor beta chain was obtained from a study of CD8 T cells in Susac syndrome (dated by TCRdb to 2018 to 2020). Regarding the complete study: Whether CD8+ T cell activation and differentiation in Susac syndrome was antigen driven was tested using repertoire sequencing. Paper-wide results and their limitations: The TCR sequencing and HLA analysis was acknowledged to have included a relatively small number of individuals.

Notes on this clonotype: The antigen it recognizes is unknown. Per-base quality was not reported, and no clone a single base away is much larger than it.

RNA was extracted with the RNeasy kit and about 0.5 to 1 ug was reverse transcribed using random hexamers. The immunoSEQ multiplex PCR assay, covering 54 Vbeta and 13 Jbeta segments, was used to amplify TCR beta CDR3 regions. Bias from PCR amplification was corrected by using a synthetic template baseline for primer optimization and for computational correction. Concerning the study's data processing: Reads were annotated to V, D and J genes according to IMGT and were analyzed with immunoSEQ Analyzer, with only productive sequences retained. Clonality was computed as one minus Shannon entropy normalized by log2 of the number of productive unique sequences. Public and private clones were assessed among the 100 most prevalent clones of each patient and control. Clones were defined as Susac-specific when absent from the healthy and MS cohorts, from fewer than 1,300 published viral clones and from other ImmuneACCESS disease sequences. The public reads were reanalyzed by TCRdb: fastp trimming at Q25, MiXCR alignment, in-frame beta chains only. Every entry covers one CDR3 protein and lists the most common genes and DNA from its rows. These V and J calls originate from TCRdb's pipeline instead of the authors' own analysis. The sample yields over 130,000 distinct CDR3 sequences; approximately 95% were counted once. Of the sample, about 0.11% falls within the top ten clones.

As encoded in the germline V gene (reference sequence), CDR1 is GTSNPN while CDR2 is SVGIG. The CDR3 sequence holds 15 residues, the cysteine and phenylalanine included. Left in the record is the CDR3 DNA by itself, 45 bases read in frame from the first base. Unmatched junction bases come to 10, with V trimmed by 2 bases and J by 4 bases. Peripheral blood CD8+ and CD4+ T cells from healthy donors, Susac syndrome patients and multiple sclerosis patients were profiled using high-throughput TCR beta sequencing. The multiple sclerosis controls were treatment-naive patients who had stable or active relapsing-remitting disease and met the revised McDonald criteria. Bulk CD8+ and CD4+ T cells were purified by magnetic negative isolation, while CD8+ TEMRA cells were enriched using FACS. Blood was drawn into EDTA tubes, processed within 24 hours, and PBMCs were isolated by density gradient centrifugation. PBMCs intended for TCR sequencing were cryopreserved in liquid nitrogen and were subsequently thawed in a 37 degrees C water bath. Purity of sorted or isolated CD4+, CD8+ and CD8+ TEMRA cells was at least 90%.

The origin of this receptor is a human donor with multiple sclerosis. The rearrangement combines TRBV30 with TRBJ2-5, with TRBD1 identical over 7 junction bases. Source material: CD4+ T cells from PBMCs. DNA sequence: TGTGCCTGGAGTTGGGACAGTGGGCCAGGAGAGACCCAGTACTTC. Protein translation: CAWSWDSGPGETQYF.